This T cell receptor (beta chain) was profiled in a study of T cells in localized non-small cell lung cancer. This clone was found once. Its specificity is unknown. This table comes from immunoSEQ multiplex PCR, and its TCRdb copy is limited to in-frame clones, with some not included. The sample includes 100,000 to 150,000 clones, 89% seen only once; the top ten take around 1.7%. General study points: Among the tissues sampled, uninvolved adjacent lung had the highest T cell clonality, above tumor.

The germline CDR1 and CDR2 sequences are SGHTA and FQGNSA. The CDR3 covers 16 residues. V lost 6 bases, J lost 4 bases, and 7 bases stayed unmatched. The rearrangement links TRBV7-2 to TRBJ2-1; 12 nucleotides line up with TRBD2. The material was peripheral blood, obtained before any cancer treatment. This clonotype originated in a female donor of 60 years or more with stage I lung adenocarcinoma. CDR3 amino acids: CASRVTGTSGYNEQFF. CDR3 sequence (DNA): TGTGCCAGCAGGGTCACCGGGACTAGCGGGTACAATGAGCAGTTCTTC.